This is a list of T cell receptor beta chains from one sample in a study of blood T cells in healthy people across ages. MiXCR, run by TCRdb on the 5' RACE reads, gives a single entry per CDR3 protein. The sample has 650,000 to 1,000,000 distinct CDR3 sequences, around 36% seen once. Sequencing was performed on blood. The receptors derive from a man younger than 35 in good health. Both conserved end residues are part of each CDR3. A D gene is named only where the DNA matches it firmly. Size is stated for part of the rows, as once, few or many counts, or as a class when the clone is expanded.

>many|-|TRBJ2-6|TRBV9
CASSVQQSGANVLTF
TGTGCCAGCAGCGTCCAGCAATCTGGGGCCAACGTCCTGACTTTC
>-|-|TRBJ2-6|TRBV2
CASSEGAGANVLTF
TGTGCCAGCAGTGAGGGCGCTGGGGCCAACGTCCTGACTTTC
>-|-|TRBJ1-1|TRBV7-9
CASSPAEPTEAFF
TGTGCCAGCAGTCCGGCTGAACCTACTGAAGCTTTCTTT
>many|-|TRBJ2-7|TRBV20-1
CSAPLGYYEQYF
TGCAGTGCCCCTTTAGGCTACTACGAGCAGTACTTC
>-|-|TRBJ1-5|TRBV12-3/TRBV12-4
CASGTRQAFNQPQHF
TGTGCCAGCGGTACCAGACAGGCCTTCAATCAGCCCCAGCATTTT
>-|TRBD1|TRBJ1-2|TRBV2
CASSHSRDRGVYGYTF
TGTGCCAGCAGCCATTCCCGGGACAGGGGTGTTTATGGCTACACCTTC
>few|TRBD2|TRBJ2-1|TRBV20-1
CSARSLAGLYNEQFF
TGCAGTGCCAGAAGTCTAGCGGGGTTGTACAATGAGCAGTTCTTC
>-|TRBD1|TRBJ2-7|TRBV5-1
CASSSTGKVADEQYF
TGCGCCAGCAGCTCGACAGGGAAGGTAGCCGATGAGCAGTACTTC
>few|TRBD1|TRBJ1-1|TRBV13
CASSSDPGGVNTEAFF
TGTGCCAGCAGCTCGGACCCAGGGGGAGTGAACACTGAAGCTTTCTTT
>many|-|TRBJ1-2|TRBV12-3/TRBV12-4
CASSLGHLSYGYTF
TGTGCCAGCAGTTTAGGGCATTTAAGCTATGGCTACACCTTC
>-|TRBD2|TRBJ2-5|TRBV20-1
CSAPLRSGAHNEQYF
TGCAGTGCGCCCCTCCGAAGCGGGGCTCACAATGAGCAGTACTTC
>-|-|TRBJ2-2|TRBV6-5
CASSYRDSSELFF
TGTGCCAGCAGTTACCGGGACTCCTCGGAGCTGTTTTTT
>-|TRBD1|TRBJ2-6|TRBV28
CASRWTGSGANVLTF
TGTGCCAGCAGATGGACAGGGTCTGGGGCCAACGTCCTGACTTTC
>-|-|TRBJ2-2|TRBV25-1
CASSEIQENTGELFF
TGTGCCAGCAGTGAGATACAGGAGAACACCGGGGAGCTGTTTTTT
>-|-|TRBJ2-2|TRBV5-1
CASSLAGATRRNRELFF
TGCGCCAGCAGCTTGGCCGGTGCTACACGACGGAACAGGGAGCTGTTTTTT
>few|TRBD1|TRBJ2-3|TRBV5-5
CASSPTGTDTDTQYF
TGTGCCAGCAGCCCAACCGGGACAGACACAGATACGCAGTATTTT
>many|TRBD2|TRBJ2-1|TRBV10-3
CAIRNRSGGVNEQFF
TGTGCCATCAGAAACCGATCGGGGGGGGTGAATGAGCAGTTCTTC
>few|-|TRBJ2-3|TRBV6-1
CASSEVWDTVTTDTQYF
TGTGCCAGCAGTGAAGTTTGGGACACTGTCACCACAGATACGCAGTATTTT
>few|TRBD2|TRBJ2-1|TRBV12-3/TRBV12-4
CASTTSVDSYNEQFF
TGTGCCAGCACTACTAGCGTAGACTCCTACAATGAGCAGTTCTTC
>-|TRBD2|TRBJ2-5|TRBV5-5
CASSLTIAGETQYF
TGTGCCAGCAGCTTGACGATAGCGGGAGAGACCCAGTACTTC
>-|-|TRBJ2-5|TRBV11-2
CASSLGYSETQYF
TGTGCCAGCAGCTTAGGGTACAGTGAGACCCAGTACTTC
>-|-|TRBJ1-5|TRBV6-5
CASSYGGRNQPQHF
TGTGCCAGCAGTTACGGGGGACGGAATCAGCCCCAGCATTTT
>-|-|TRBJ1-4|TRBV27
CASSRHRETNEKLFF
TGTGCCAGCAGTAGGCACAGGGAAACTAATGAAAAACTGTTTTTT
>few|-|TRBJ1-1|TRBV20-1
CSARPRTGTNTEAFF
TGCAGTGCTAGACCCCGGACGGGTACTAACACTGAAGCTTTCTTT
>-|-|TRBJ1-2|TRBV4-3
CASSQYGLGYTF
TGCGCCAGCAGCCAATACGGGCTCGGCTACACCTTC
>many|TRBD2|TRBJ2-7|TRBV20-1
CSAERTGLAGFSYEQYF
TGCAGTGCTGAGCGTACGGGACTAGCGGGCTTCTCCTACGAGCAGTACTTC
>few|-|TRBJ1-2|TRBV14
CASSQEVAPFYGYTF
TGTGCCAGCAGCCAAGAGGTCGCGCCGTTCTATGGCTACACCTTC
>-|-|TRBJ1-4|TRBV11-2
CASSASGLREKLFF
TGTGCCAGCAGCGCCTCCGGGCTGAGAGAAAAACTGTTTTTT
>few|-|TRBJ2-3|TRBV24-1
CATKSGELTDTQYF
TGTGCCACCAAATCAGGGGAATTGACAGATACGCAGTATTTT
>-|TRBD1|TRBJ2-3|TRBV6-5
CASRKTGGYTDTQYF
TGTGCCAGCAGAAAAACAGGGGGCTACACAGATACGCAGTATTTT
>-|-|TRBJ1-1|TRBV29-1
CSGSGHLNTEAFF
TGCAGCGGATCGGGACACCTGAACACTGAAGCTTTCTTT
>few|-|TRBJ2-5|TRBV5-1
CASGYLGETQYF
TGCGCCAGCGGGTACCTTGGAGAGACCCAGTACTTC
>few|TRBD2|TRBJ2-3|TRBV24-1
CATGGLAGDTDTQYF
TGTGCCACCGGCGGACTAGCGGGGGATACAGATACGCAGTATTTT